Listed here are 21 T cell receptor beta chains from one sample, sequenced in a study of patients and donors after allogeneic stem cell transplantation (dated by TCRdb to 2019 to 2021). The method behind the library was RT-PCR. The listed sequencing device is NextSeq 550. TCRdb reprocessing: public reads trimmed at Q25 with fastp, clones called with MiXCR, in-frame beta chains kept. Every entry covers one CDR3 protein and lists the most common genes and DNA from its rows. In all, the sample holds roughly 190,000 distinct CDR3 sequences, and 41% of those were seen once. The leading ten clones occupy approximately 32% of the sample. The sequenced sample consisted of blood, either unsorted or a sorted T cell fraction (not recorded which). The receptors were sampled from a human donor who was either an allogeneic HSCT recipient or a stem cell or donor lymphocyte infusion donor (not recorded which). It is not recorded whose cells these are; they may come from a transplant donor.

The V call is TRBV9, the J call TRBJ2-1; D may be TRBD1 (6 bases). CDR3 length: 15 residues. V lost 5 bases and J lost 9, with 21 bases in between. Germline CDR1 is SGDLS and CDR2 is YYNGEE. CDR3 DNA sequence: TGTGCCAGCAGTGCCCTTGTGTCTCTAGGGGGTGAGCAGTTCTTC. This sequence encodes CASSALVSLGGEQFF.

This clonotype came up a few times. The chain carries TRBV28 and TRBJ1-4; 7 positions match TRBD1. Trimming removed 6 bases from V and 5 bases from J; junction bases left unmatched: 6. The CDR3 length is 14 residues. The germline CDR1 and CDR2 sequences are MDHEN and SYDVKM. The CDR3 sequence: CASSSTGLNEKLFF. DNA of the CDR3: TGTGCCAGCAGCTCGACAGGGTTAAATGAAAAACTGTTTTTT.

This clonotype was seen at least ten times. This chain connects TRBV6-1 to TRBJ1-1, with D uncertain. Trimming shortened V by 5 bases and J by 4 bases, and 5 bases separated the two germline ends. CDR1 is MNHNS, CDR2 SASEGT, per germline. CDR3 length: 11 residues. CDR3 in amino acids: CASSPGTEAFF. CDR3 nucleotide sequence: TGTGCCAGCAGTCCCGGCACTGAAGCTTTCTTT.

The sample holds a few counts of this clonotype. The chain recombines TRBV5-4 with TRBJ1-1; 8 bases are shared with TRBD1. The CDR3 is 15 residues long. Germline CDR1 reads SGHNT; CDR2 reads YYREEE (reference sequence). Unmatched junction bases numbered 9, after V lost 2 bases and J lost 6 bases. CDR3 coding DNA: TGTGCCAGCAGCTTCGTAGGGCAGGGGGCAGCTGAAGCTTTCTTT. Its translation: CASSFVGQGAAEAFF.

This clonotype has a handful of counts. The chain combines TRBV14 with TRBJ2-3; D is unresolved. The CDR3 is made up of 13 amino acids. Trimming stripped 2 bases from V and 0 bases from J, with 3 bases between. CDR1 and CDR2 (germline): SGHDN, FVKESK. CDR3 amino acids: CASSQRSTDTQYF. As DNA, the CDR3 is TGTGCCAGCAGCCAACGCAGCACAGATACGCAGTATTTT.

V is TRBV29-1 and J is TRBJ2-2; D gene ambiguous. CDR3 length: 11 residues. The V gene lost 3 bases and the J gene lost 7 bases, with 6 bases spanning the gap. Germline V gives CDR1 SQVTM, CDR2 ANQGSEA. The DNA of the CDR3 is TGCAGCGTTGATTCGGTCGGGGAGCTGTTTTTT. Translating gives CSVDSVGELFF.

Only a few counts were recorded for this clonotype. The chain combines TRBV29-1 with TRBJ1-2, with no clear D. Germline assignment: CDR1 SQVTM and CDR2 ANQGSEA. The CDR3 is 11 amino acids. Trimming took 0 bases from V and 7 from J, leaving 6 bases between them. DNA for the CDR3: TGCAGCGTTGAAGATAGGCGTGGCTACACCTTC. Protein: CSVEDRRGYTF. The full variable domain, its missing parts supplied by reference TRBV29-1 and TRBJ1-2, is SAVISQKPSRDICQRGTSLTIQCQVDSQVTMMFWYRQQPGQSLTLIATANQGSEATYESGFVIDKFPISRPNLTFSTLTVSNMSPEDSSIYLCSVEDRRGYTFGSGTRLTVV.

This rearrangement joins TRBV28 to TRBJ2-5; D is ambiguous. This CDR3 contains 13 residues. The germline CDR1 and CDR2 sequences are MDHEN and SYDVKM. V lost 3 bases and J lost 2, with 7 bases in between. CDR3 in amino acids: CASSFNSQETQYF. The CDR3 bases are TGTGCCAGCAGTTTCAACAGTCAAGAGACCCAGTACTTC.

This sequence joins TRBV12-5 and TRBJ1-1; D is uncertain. Trimming took off 1 base at V and 8 bases at J, with 14 bases between the two ends. Looked up from germline, CDR1 is LGHNT and CDR2 is FRNRAP. The CDR3 length is 14 residues. The CDR3, as DNA: TGTGCTAGTGGTTTGGGCACAGTCCCGGGGGAAGCTTTCTTT. Encoded protein: CASGLGTVPGEAFF.

V is TRBV12-3 or TRBV12-4 and J is TRBJ2-7, with TRBD2 as a possible D gene (6 bases). This CDR3 has 15 residues. V was pared by 2 bases and J by 2 bases, with 13 bases between. In nucleotides, the CDR3 is TGTGCCAGCAGTTTAACCCACGGCGGGGCCTACGAGCAGTACTTC. Residues: CASSLTHGGAYEQYF.

The gene calls are TRBV29-1 and TRBJ2-5; D might be TRBD1 (5 bases). Looked up from germline, CDR1 is SQVTM and CDR2 is ANQGSEA. The CDR3 is made up of 14 amino acids. Trimming took off 4 bases at V and 5 bases at J, with 17 bases between the two ends. The CDR3 loop reads CSVVADTRPETQYF. The DNA for the CDR3 is TGCAGCGTTGTGGCGGACACACGTCCGGAGACCCAGTACTTC. Full variable domain (remainder filled in from reference TRBV29-1 and TRBJ2-5): SAVISQKPSRDICQRGTSLTIQCQVDSQVTMMFWYRQQPGQSLTLIATANQGSEATYESGFVIDKFPISRPNLTFSTLTVSNMSPEDSSIYLCSVVADTRPETQYFGPGTRLLVL.

V usage is TRBV5-6 and J usage is TRBJ1-4; 7 nucleotides match TRBD1. The CDR3 length is 15 residues. J lost 4 bases, V lost 3 bases, and 6 bases had no gene match. CDR1 and CDR2 from the germline V gene are SGHDT and YYEEEE. This CDR3 reads CASSSLRDSNEKLFF. The CDR3 region has the DNA TGTGCCAGCAGCTCCCTCCGGGACAGTAATGAAAAACTGTTTTTT.

The table lists this clonotype with a few counts. This chain links TRBV12-3 or TRBV12-4 with TRBJ2-1; 8 nucleotides align to TRBD1. The length of the CDR3 is 14 residues. After removal of 3 bases from V and 7 bases from J, the junction contained 5 bases not matched to a gene. The CDR3 loop is CASSFLTGVNEQFF. CDR3 DNA: TGTGCCAGCAGTTTCCTGACAGGGGTAAATGAGCAGTTCTTC.

This clonotype occurred a few times. The chain combines TRBV3-1 with TRBJ2-1; 9 bases map to TRBD2. Germline V gene sequence: CDR1 LGHDT, CDR2 YNNKEL (reference sequence). Trimming at V came to 4 bases and at J to 5 bases, leaving 6 bases not matched to a gene. This CDR3 is built from 15 residues. CDR3: CASSLEREVNNEQFF. The CDR3 coding sequence is TGTGCCAGCAGCCTGGAGCGGGAGGTTAACAATGAGCAGTTCTTC.

This clonotype came up a few times. The chain employs TRBV5-8 and TRBJ2-3; D is ambiguous. The CDR3 contains 14 residues. V shed 4 bases and J shed 2 bases, with 11 bases lying between them. CDR1 SGHTS and CDR2 YDEGEE come from the germline V gene. CDR3 protein: CASSREHPTDTQYF. CDR3 sequence (DNA): TGTGCCAGCAGCAGAGAACACCCCACAGATACGCAGTATTTT.

The rearrangement joins TRBV7-3 to TRBJ1-1; D is perhaps TRBD1 (5 bases). Germline V CDR1 and CDR2: SGHTA, FQGTGA. V lost 6 bases, J lost 3 bases, and 14 bases lay in between. The CDR3 is 14 amino acids. The CDR3 is CASSSRGGDTEAFF. The CDR3 DNA reads as TGTGCCAGCAGTTCACGGGGAGGGGACACTGAAGCTTTCTTT.

This clonotype was detected only a few times. The chain uses TRBV15 and TRBJ1-6; D ambiguous. Germline V gene lookup returns CDR1 LNHNV and CDR2 YYDKDF (reference sequence). V lost 2 bases and J 10 bases, leaving 9 bases between the germline ends. This CDR3 contains 13 residues. The DNA of the CDR3 is TGTGCCACCAGCAGAATTAACGACTCACCCCTCCACTTT. It is translated as CATSRINDSPLHF.

This clonotype came up a few times. This chain connects TRBV7-9 to TRBJ1-1, with D possibly matching TRBD1 (5 bases). Trimming pared 1 base from V and 4 bases from J, leaving 13 bases between. The length of the CDR3 is 15 residues. CDR1 is SEHNR and CDR2 is FQNEAQ in the germline V gene (reference sequence). The CDR3 nucleotides are TGTGCCAGCAGCTTAGGTGGTAAGGGGAGCACTGAAGCTTTCTTT. Translating it yields CASSLGGKGSTEAFF.

V is TRBV6-5 and J is TRBJ2-7, with D possibly being TRBD2 (5 bases). Trimming left V 7 bases short and J 0 bases short, with 10 bases between. The CDR3 is 13 amino acids. Germline V gene lookup returns CDR1 MNHEY and CDR2 SVGAGI. The CDR3 DNA reads TGTGCCAGCAAGCTAGCCCTCTCCTACGAGCAGTACTTC. Translating it yields CASKLALSYEQYF.

This clonotype showed up just a few times. The J gene is TRBJ2-7, the V gene TRBV5-1, with 9 bases fitting TRBD1. Germline CDR1 reads SGHRS; CDR2 reads YFSETQ. V lost 2 bases to trimming and J lost 6 bases; unmatched junction nucleotides: 9. CDR3 size: 15 residues. The CDR3 DNA follows: TGCGCCAGCAGCTTTACCGGGACAGGGTTTTTCGAGCAGTACTTC. Its protein is CASSFTGTGFFEQYF.

The table lists this clonotype with a count of one. The V call is TRBV4-1, the J call TRBJ2-2; TRBD1 aligns across 7 bases. There are 16 residues in the CDR3. Trimming removed 4 bases from V and 4 bases from J; junction bases left unmatched: 9. Per germline, CDR1 MGHRA and CDR2 YSYEKL. The CDR3 nucleotides are TGCGCCAGCAGCCGAGAGACAGGGTCGGGCACCGGGGAGCTGTTTTTT. Encoded protein: CASSRETGSGTGELFF.